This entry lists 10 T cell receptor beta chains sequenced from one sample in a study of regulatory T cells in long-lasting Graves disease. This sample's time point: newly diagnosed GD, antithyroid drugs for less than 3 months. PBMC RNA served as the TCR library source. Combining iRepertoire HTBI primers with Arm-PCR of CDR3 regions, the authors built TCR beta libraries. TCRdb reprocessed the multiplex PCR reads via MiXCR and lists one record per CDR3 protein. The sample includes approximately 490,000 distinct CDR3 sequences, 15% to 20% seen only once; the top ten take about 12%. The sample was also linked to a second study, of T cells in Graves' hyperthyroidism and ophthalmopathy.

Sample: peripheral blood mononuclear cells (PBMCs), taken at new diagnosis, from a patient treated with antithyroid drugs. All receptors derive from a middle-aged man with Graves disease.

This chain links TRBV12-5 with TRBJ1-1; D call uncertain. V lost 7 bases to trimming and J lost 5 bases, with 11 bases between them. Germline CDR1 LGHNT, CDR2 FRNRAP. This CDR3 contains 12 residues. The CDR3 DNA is TGTGCTAGTGTTTCGGGGTATACTGAAGCTTTCTTT. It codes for CASVSGYTEAFF.

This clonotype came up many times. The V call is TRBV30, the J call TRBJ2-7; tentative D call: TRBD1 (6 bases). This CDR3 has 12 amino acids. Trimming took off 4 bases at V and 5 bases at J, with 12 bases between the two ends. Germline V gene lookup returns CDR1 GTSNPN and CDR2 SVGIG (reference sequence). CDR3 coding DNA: TGTGCCTGGATGAAATCAGGGGACGAGCAGTACTTC. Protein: CAWMKSGDEQYF.

Here the CDR3 DNA reads TGTGCCAGCAGTAAAACCGAACCGGGCCCGATAGTATTAGGGTATGGCTACACCTTC. Its protein product is CASSKTEPGPIVLGYGYTF. This chain uses TRBV6-1 with TRBJ1-2, with no clear D. This CDR3 region has 19 residues. The V end lost 5 bases, the J end lost 5 bases, and 30 bases lay between the germline ends. The V gene's germline CDR1 is MNHNS and CDR2 SASEGT.

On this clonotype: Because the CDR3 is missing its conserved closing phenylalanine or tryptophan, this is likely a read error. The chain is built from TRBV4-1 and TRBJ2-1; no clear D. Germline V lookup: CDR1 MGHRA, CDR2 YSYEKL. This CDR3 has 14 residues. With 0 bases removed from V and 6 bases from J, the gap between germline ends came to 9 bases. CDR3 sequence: CASSQDPALNEQFS. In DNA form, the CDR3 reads TGCGCCAGCAGCCAAGATCCAGCTCTCAATGAGCAGTTCTCC.

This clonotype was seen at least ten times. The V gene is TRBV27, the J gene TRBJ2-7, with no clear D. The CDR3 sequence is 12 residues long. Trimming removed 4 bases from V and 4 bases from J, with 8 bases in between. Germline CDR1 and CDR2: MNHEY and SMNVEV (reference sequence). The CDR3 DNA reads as TGTGCCAGCAGTTCCCCCCCATACGAGCAGTACTTC. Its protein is CASSSPPYEQYF.

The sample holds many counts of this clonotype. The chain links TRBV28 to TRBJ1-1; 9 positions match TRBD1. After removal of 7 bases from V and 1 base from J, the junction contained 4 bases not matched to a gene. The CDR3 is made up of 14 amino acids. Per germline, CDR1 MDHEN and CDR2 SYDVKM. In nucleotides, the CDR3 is TGTGCCAGCAAACAGGGGGCAAGGAACACTGAAGCTTTCTTT. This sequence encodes CASKQGARNTEAFF. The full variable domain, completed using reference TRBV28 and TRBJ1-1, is DVKVTQSSRYLVKRTGEKVFLECVQDMDHENMFWYRQDPGLGLRLIYFSYDVKMKEKGDIPEGYSVSREKKERFSLILESASTNQTSMYLCASKQGARNTEAFFGQGTRLTVV.

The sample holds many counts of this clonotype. In nucleotides, the CDR3 is TGCGCCAGCAAGGTCCTGGGGGCTGAGAAGGACTATGGCTACACCTTC. Its translation: CASKVLGAEKDYGYTF. The chain employs TRBV5-1 and TRBJ1-2; D possibly corresponds to TRBD1 (6 bases). Germline CDR1 is SGHRS and CDR2 is YFSETQ. V lost 6 bases to trimming and J lost 3 bases, with 21 bases between them. CDR3 length equals 16 residues.

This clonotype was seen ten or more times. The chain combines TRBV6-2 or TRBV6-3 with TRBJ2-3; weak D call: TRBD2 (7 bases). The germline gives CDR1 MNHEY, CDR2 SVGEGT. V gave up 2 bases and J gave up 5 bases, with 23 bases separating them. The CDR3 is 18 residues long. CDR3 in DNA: TGTGCCAGCAGTTACGAAGGGGGACTAAAACGGGAGGAAGATACGCAGTATTTT. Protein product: CASSYEGGLKREEDTQYF.

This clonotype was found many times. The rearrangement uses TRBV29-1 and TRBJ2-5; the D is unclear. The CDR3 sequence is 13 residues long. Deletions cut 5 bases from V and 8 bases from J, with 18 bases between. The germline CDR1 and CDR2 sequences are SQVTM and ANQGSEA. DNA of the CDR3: TGCAGCGTTCGTGGTGGACCTACCTCAACCCAGTACTTC. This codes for CSVRGGPTSTQYF.

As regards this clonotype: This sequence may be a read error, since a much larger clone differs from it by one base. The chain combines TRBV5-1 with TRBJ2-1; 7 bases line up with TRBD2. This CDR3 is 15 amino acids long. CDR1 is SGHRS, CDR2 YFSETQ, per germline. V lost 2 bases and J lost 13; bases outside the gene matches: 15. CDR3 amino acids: CASSFRAGSQETQFF. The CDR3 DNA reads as TGCGCCAGCAGCTTCCGAGCGGGAAGCCAAGAGACCCAGTTCTTC.